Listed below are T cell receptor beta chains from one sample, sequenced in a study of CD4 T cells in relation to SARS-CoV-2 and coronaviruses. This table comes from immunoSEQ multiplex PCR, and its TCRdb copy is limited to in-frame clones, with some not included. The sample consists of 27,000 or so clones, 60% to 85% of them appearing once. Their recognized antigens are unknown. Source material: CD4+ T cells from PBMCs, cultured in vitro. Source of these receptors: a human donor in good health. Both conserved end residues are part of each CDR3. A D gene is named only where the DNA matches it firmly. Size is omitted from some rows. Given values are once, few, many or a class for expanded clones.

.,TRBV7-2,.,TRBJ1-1,TGTGCCAGCAGCCAGGTGAACACTGAAGCTTTCTTT,CASSQVNTEAFF
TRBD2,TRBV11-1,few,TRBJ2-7,TGTGCCAGCAGCTTAGCTAGCGGGAAATACGAGCAGTACTTC,CASSLASGKYEQYF
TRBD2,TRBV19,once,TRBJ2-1,TGTGCCAGTAGTAGGCAGCGGGGGGCCTCCTACAATGAGCAGTTCTTC,CASSRQRGASYNEQFF
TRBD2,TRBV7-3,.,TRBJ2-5,TGTGCCAGCAGCTATACCGGGACTAGCGGGAGTATCGAGACCCAGTACTTC,CASSYTGTSGSIETQYF
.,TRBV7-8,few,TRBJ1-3,TGTGCCAGCAGCTTATACGGGACGGGGTCCTTTGGAAACACCATATATTTT,CASSLYGTGSFGNTIYF
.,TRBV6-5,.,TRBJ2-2,TGTGCCAGCATCAAACAGGGAGCCGGGGAGCTGTTTTTT,CASIKQGAGELFF
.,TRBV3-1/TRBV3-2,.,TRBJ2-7,TGTGCCAGCAGCCTCCGGTCGGCGGCCTACGAGCAGTACTTC,CASSLRSAAYEQYF
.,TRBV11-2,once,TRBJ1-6,TGTGCCAGCAGCCAGGACAGACCCTATAATTCACCCCTCCACTTT,CASSQDRPYNSPLHF
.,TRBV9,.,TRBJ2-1,TGTGCCAGCAGCCCCCTGGGGTCCGGATACAATGAGCAGTTCTTC,CASSPLGSGYNEQFF
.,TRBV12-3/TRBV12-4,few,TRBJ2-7,TGTGCCAGCAGTTTAGGCGGGGAACGAGAGCAGTACTTC,CASSLGGEREQYF
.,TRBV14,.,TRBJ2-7,TGTGCCAGCAGCCAATCTCGGGGGACGAGCGAGCAGTACTTC,CASSQSRGTSEQYF
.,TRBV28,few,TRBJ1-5,TGTGCCAGCAGTTTACCGTTGGCAGTCAGCAATCAGCCCCAGCATTTT,CASSLPLAVSNQPQHF
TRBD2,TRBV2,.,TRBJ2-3,TGTGCCAGCAGTGGGACTAGCGGGAGGTTAACAGATACGCAGTATTTT,CASSGTSGRLTDTQYF
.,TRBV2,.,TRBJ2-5,TGTGCCAGCAGTGAAGGAGATCAGGAGACCCAGTACTTC,CASSEGDQETQYF
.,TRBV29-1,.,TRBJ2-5,TGCAGCGTTGGCGCGGAGACCCAGTACTTC,CSVGAETQYF
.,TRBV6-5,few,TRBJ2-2,TGTGCCAGCCGGGGAGGCCGGACCGGGGAGCTGTTTTTT,CASRGGRTGELFF
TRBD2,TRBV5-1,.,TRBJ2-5,TGCGCCAGCAGCTTGGCCGTTTCGGGACTAGTTGAGACCCAGTACTTC,CASSLAVSGLVETQYF
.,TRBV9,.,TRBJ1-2,TGTGCCAGCAGCGGAGGGATAAACTATGGCTACACCTTC,CASSGGINYGYTF